The 25 T cell receptor beta chains given below trace back to one sample, sequenced in a study of T cell responses to AZD1222 COVID-19 vaccine. Data came from immunoSEQ multiplex PCR; TCRdb stores just in-frame clones and leaves some out. Of around 170,000 clones in the sample, approximately 90% were seen once. The starting material was peripheral blood, obtained on day 0 of AZD1222 vaccination. These receptors all stem from an adult in good health.

This chain joins TRBV7-3 and TRBJ2-2; 8 positions agree with TRBD2. The germline V gene has CDR1 SGHTA and CDR2 FQGTGA. The J segment lost 7 bases and the V segment lost 3 bases, leaving 16 bases of the junction unmatched. This CDR3 has 18 amino acids. CDR3 DNA: TGTGCCAGCAGCTTGGGGACTAGGGTATCCCCGGATGTCGGGGAGCTGTTTTTT. It translates to CASSLGTRVSPDVGELFF.

The chain uses TRBV28 and TRBJ2-3; D call uncertain. Trimming removed 6 bases at V and 3 bases at J, with 7 bases between. Germline-derived CDR1 and CDR2 are MDHEN and SYDVKM. This CDR3 is 12 amino acids long. The CDR3 sequence: CASRRHTDTQYF. For the CDR3, the DNA is TGTGCCAGCAGACGACATACAGATACGCAGTATTTT. Full variable domain (outside the CDR3, taken from reference TRBV28 and TRBJ2-3): DVKVTQSSRYLVKRTGEKVFLECVQDMDHENMFWYRQDPGLGLRLIYFSYDVKMKEKGDIPEGYSVSREKKERFSLILESASTNQTSMYLCASRRHTDTQYFGPGTRLTVL.

The V call is TRBV12-5, the J call TRBJ2-7; TRBD2 aligns across 7 bases. This CDR3 contains 20 residues. Germline CDR1 and CDR2: LGHNT and FRNRAP. After removal of 6 bases from V and 3 bases from J, the junction contained 26 bases not matched to a gene. DNA of the CDR3: TGTGCTAGTGGGGACCCCCGACTAGCTTATTCGGCCGCACTAGACTACGAGCAGTACTTC. Amino acid sequence: CASGDPRLAYSAALDYEQYF.

Comments on this clone: A junction boundary mismatches the germline segment, possibly from a read error. J is TRBJ2-7 and V is TRBV27, with 8 bases aligning to TRBD2. CDR1 and CDR2 (germline): MNHEY, SMNVEV (reference sequence). The CDR3 extends over 9 amino acids. The DNA for the CDR3 is TGTGCCAGCAGTACCCGGGGGGGCTTC. It yields the protein CASSTRGGF.

The V and J genes are TRBV6-5 and TRBJ1-1; D not resolved. Trimming took off 8 bases at V and 8 bases at J, with 12 bases between the two ends. CDR1 and CDR2 (germline): MNHEY, SVGAGI. The CDR3 is 11 residues long. The CDR3 DNA follows: TGTGCCAGCCGGAGCACCCTGGAAGCTTTCTTT. Residues: CASRSTLEAFF.

The chain combines TRBV7-6 with TRBJ2-3, with TRBD2 matching over 14 bases. Germline trimming cut 1 base from V and 5 bases from J; bases unmatched to any gene: 14. This CDR3 contains 20 residues. Germline V CDR1 and CDR2: SGHVS, FNYEAQ. This CDR3 reads CASSLGGLPGLAGGGDTQYF. The CDR3 bases are TGTGCCAGCAGCTTAGGAGGCTTACCCGGACTAGCGGGAGGTGGAGATACGCAGTATTTT.

The rearrangement links TRBV29-1 to TRBJ2-7; TRBD2 agrees at 9 bases. J was trimmed by 3 bases and V by 3 bases; bases with no gene match: 12. The CDR3 is made up of 16 amino acids. Germline V lookup: CDR1 SQVTM, CDR2 ANQGSEA. The CDR3 protein is CSVDVPTSGTNYEQYF. The CDR3 region has the DNA TGCAGCGTTGATGTCCCGACTAGCGGAACAAACTACGAGCAGTACTTC.

The chain joins TRBV27 to TRBJ1-5; tentative D call: TRBD1 (5 bases). The CDR3 runs 14 residues. Per the germline V gene, CDR1 is MNHEY and CDR2 is SMNVEV (reference sequence). V was clipped by 5 bases and J by 1 base, with 9 bases between them. CDR3 protein: CASSPGRSNQPQHF. As DNA, the CDR3 is TGTGCCAGCAGTCCGGGGCGAAGCAATCAGCCCCAGCATTTT.

This clone is a singleton in its sample. J is TRBJ2-5 and V is TRBV7-8; 8 bases match TRBD1. Germline assignment: CDR1 SGHVS and CDR2 FQNEAQ. Trimming cost V 2 bases and J 5 bases; bases outside gene matches: 4. The CDR3 is 14 residues long. The CDR3 sequence is CASSLLAGGETQYF. The CDR3 DNA reads TGTGCCAGCAGCTTATTGGCAGGGGGCGAGACCCAGTACTTC. Filled out from reference TRBV7-8 and TRBJ2-5, the complete variable domain reads GAGVSQSPRYKVAKRGQDVALRCDPISGHVSLFWYQQALGQGPEFLTYFQNEAQLDKSGLPSDRFFAERPEGSVSTLKIQRTQQEDSAVYLCASSLLAGGETQYFGPGTRLLVL.

This chain connects TRBV27 to TRBJ1-6; perhaps TRBD1 as D (5 bases). Germline V gene lookup returns CDR1 MNHEY and CDR2 SMNVEV (reference sequence). There are 16 residues in the CDR3. Trimming took 0 bases from V and 7 from J, leaving 13 bases between them. The CDR3 DNA is TGTGCCAGCAGTTTATCTCATGGGACGCCGAATTCACCCCTCCACTTT. Translated: CASSLSHGTPNSPLHF.

This chain links TRBV11-2 with TRBJ2-3; D gene uncertain. The CDR3 runs to 16 residues. The germline V gene has CDR1 SGHAT and CDR2 FQNNGV. Trimming cost V 2 bases and J 4 bases, with 16 bases left between them. CDR3 DNA sequence: TGTGCCAGCAGCTTACGCCCCATAGGGCGACCAGATACGCAGTATTTT. Protein: CASSLRPIGRPDTQYF.

In its sample, this clone was seen once. The chain couples TRBV6-5 to TRBJ2-7; the D is unclear. The CDR3 is 11 residues long. V was pared by 4 bases and J by 9 bases, with 10 bases between. Germline V gene sequence: CDR1 MNHEY, CDR2 SVGAGI. The CDR3 DNA is TGTGCCAGCAGTTTCTCCGGGTGGCAGTACTTC. This codes for CASSFSGWQYF.

This clone was seen only once. The chain is built from TRBV27 and TRBJ1-1; 8 nucleotides match TRBD1. The CDR3 is 18 residues long. With 5 bases clipped from V and 6 bases from J, the junction kept 20 bases outside the gene matches. The germline V gene encodes CDR1 MNHEY and CDR2 SMNVEV (reference sequence). CDR3 DNA: TGTGCCAGCAGTCCCCACTCGACAGGGGCTGGCATTGGGGCTGAAGCTTTCTTT. Its protein product is CASSPHSTGAGIGAEAFF.

The CDR3 bases are TGTGCCAGCAGCGCGGGGACAGCACTCGGAGGTGGCTACACCTTC. Its protein is CASSAGTALGGGYTF. This rearrangement joins TRBV9 to TRBJ1-2, with 7 bases that match TRBD1. The CDR3 runs to 15 residues. Trimming at V came to 3 bases and at J to 7 bases, leaving 12 bases not matched to a gene. Per the germline V gene, CDR1 is SGDLS and CDR2 is YYNGEE.

Regarding this clone: Other DNA sequences in this sample translate to the same CDR3. The chain combines TRBV4-1 with TRBJ1-2; maybe TRBD1 (6 bases). Germline V gene sequence: CDR1 MGHRA, CDR2 YSYEKL. This CDR3 has 16 residues. Trimming left V 0 bases short and J 2 bases short, with 13 bases between. The CDR3 here is CASSQDPQGRNYGYTF. CDR3 coding DNA: TGCGCCAGCAGCCAAGACCCTCAGGGGAGGAACTATGGCTACACCTTC.

The chain employs TRBV10-3 and TRBJ1-2; D might be TRBD1 (6 bases). Germline V gene sequence: CDR1 ENHRY, CDR2 SYGVKD. This CDR3 spans 15 amino acids. Trimming removed 0 bases from V and 4 bases from J, with 12 bases in between. CDR3 sequence reads: CAISESVRGGYGYTF. The CDR3 DNA follows: TGTGCCATCAGTGAGTCTGTCAGGGGCGGCTATGGCTACACCTTC.

The gene calls are TRBV5-1 and TRBJ2-3; D is ambiguous. Germline lookup yields CDR1 SGHRS and CDR2 YFSETQ. The CDR3 spans 15 residues. The V and J ends lost 0 bases and 2 bases respectively, with 10 bases between them. CDR3: CASSLAFRYTDTQYF. DNA for the CDR3: TGCGCCAGCAGCTTGGCCTTTAGATACACAGATACGCAGTATTTT.

The V call is TRBV9, the J call TRBJ1-5; D unresolved. The V gene's germline CDR1 is SGDLS and CDR2 YYNGEE. The CDR3 consists of 14 residues. The V gene lost 0 bases and the J gene lost 8 bases, with 12 bases spanning the gap. In DNA form, the CDR3 reads TGTGCCAGCAGCGTAGATGAGGGTTTGAAGCCCCAGCATTTT. Amino acid sequence: CASSVDEGLKPQHF.

The V gene is TRBV12-5, the J gene TRBJ1-2, with 7 positions matching TRBD1. The length of the CDR3 is 16 residues. Germline trimming cut 1 base from V and 2 bases from J; bases unmatched to any gene: 7. Germline-derived CDR1 and CDR2 are LGHNT and FRNRAP. Here the CDR3 reads CASGLGTGADNYGYTF. CDR3 bases: TGTGCTAGTGGTTTGGGAACAGGGGCCGACAACTATGGCTACACCTTC.

The rearrangement links TRBV18 to TRBJ2-7; D gene uncertain. Trimming took off 1 base at V and 4 bases at J, with 5 bases between the two ends. CDR3 length: 12 amino acids. Germline CDR1 and CDR2: KGHSH and LQKENI. The CDR3: CASSPRQYEQYF. CDR3 nucleotides: TGTGCCAGCTCACCACGGCAGTACGAGCAGTACTTC. Full variable domain (missing parts from reference TRBV18 and TRBJ2-7): NAGVMQNPRHLVRRRGQEARLRCSPMKGHSHVYWYRQLPEEGLKFMVYLQKENIIDESGMPKERFSAEFPKEGPSILRIQQVVRGDSAAYFCASSPRQYEQYFGPGTRLTVT.

The chain carries TRBV29-1 and TRBJ1-4, with 8 bases identical to TRBD1. This CDR3 contains 13 residues. With 7 bases clipped from V and 5 bases from J, the junction kept 6 bases outside the gene matches. CDR1 and CDR2 from the germline V gene are SQVTM and ANQGSEA. The CDR3 sequence: CSARDRHNEKLFF. In nucleotides, the CDR3 is TGCAGCGCCAGGGACAGGCACAATGAAAAACTGTTTTTT.

This clone occurred once. The chain recombines TRBV2 with TRBJ1-1; 9 nucleotides align to TRBD1. Germline CDR1 is SNHLY and CDR2 is FYNNEI. V was pared by 5 bases and J by 5 bases, with 9 bases of the junction left unmatched. This CDR3 has 15 residues. CDR3 protein: CASSPSRTGETEAFF. The CDR3 DNA sequence: TGTGCCAGCAGTCCTTCTAGGACAGGGGAAACTGAAGCTTTCTTT. The whole variable domain, filled in from reference TRBV2 and TRBJ1-1, reads EPEVTQTPSHQVTQMGQEVILRCVPISNHLYFYWYRQILGQKVEFLVSFYNNEISEKSEIFDDQFSVERPDGSNFTLKIRSTKLEDSAMYFCASSPSRTGETEAFFGQGTRLTVV.

The CDR3 loop is CASSLRTIGAGGTEAFF. The CDR3, as DNA: TGTGCCAGCAGCTTAAGGACGATTGGGGCAGGGGGCACTGAAGCTTTCTTT. This sequence joins TRBV7-9 and TRBJ1-1; 7 positions agree with TRBD1. This CDR3 contains 17 residues. V dropped 2 bases and J dropped 4; count of bases not matched to a gene: 13. From germline, CDR1 is SEHNR and CDR2 FQNEAQ (reference sequence).

This clone was picked up a small number of times. The chain combines TRBV2 with TRBJ1-5; maybe TRBD1 (6 bases). The ends were cut back, 8 bases at V and 1 base at J, with 15 bases in the middle. The CDR3 covers 15 residues. Germline CDR1 and CDR2: SNHLY and FYNNEI. The CDR3 sequence: CASRGAGFSNQPQHF. As DNA, the CDR3 is TGTGCCAGCCGGGGGGCGGGTTTCAGCAATCAGCCCCAGCATTTT.

V usage is TRBV12-3 or TRBV12-4 and J usage is TRBJ1-6, with 7 positions matching TRBD1. The CDR3 loop spans 11 amino acids. Trimming at V came to 6 bases and at J to 13 bases, leaving 3 bases not matched to a gene. The CDR3 loop reads CASSETGPLHF. The DNA of the CDR3 is TGTGCCAGCAGCGAGACAGGGCCCCTCCACTTT.